This passage covers 7 T cell receptor beta chains from one sample sequenced in a study of T cell changes during pregnancy in multiple sclerosis. Repertoires were generated with immunoSEQ multiplex PCR, while TCRdb's copy carries only in-frame clones and drops some. The data contain under 25,000 clones, roughly 87% of them singletons. Source: CD8+ T cells from peripheral blood mononuclear cells, taken after pregnancy. The receptors shown here come from a female donor with multiple sclerosis, enrolled in a pregnancy study.

This clone has only a few counts. V is TRBV4-1 and J is TRBJ2-1; 7 nucleotides agree with TRBD2. Germline lookup yields CDR1 MGHRA and CDR2 YSYEKL. Trimming at V came to 2 bases and at J to 0 bases, leaving 13 bases not matched to a gene. The CDR3 has 19 residues. The CDR3 is CASSQRPLGGGDSYNEQFF. The CDR3 DNA sequence: TGCGCCAGCAGCCAACGTCCCTTGGGGGGAGGGGACTCCTACAATGAGCAGTTCTTC.

The chain recombines TRBV27 with TRBJ2-1, with D maybe TRBD1 (6 bases). The germline V and J ends were trimmed by 6 bases and 8 bases, with 14 bases remaining between them. The V gene's germline CDR1 is MNHEY and CDR2 SMNVEV (reference sequence). The CDR3 spans 13 residues. CDR3 bases: TGTGCCAGCAGCCTAAACAGGGTCGATGAGCAGTTCTTC. As protein: CASSLNRVDEQFF.

This chain joins TRBV9 and TRBJ1-4; D ambiguous. This CDR3 is 14 amino acids long. V dropped 3 bases and J dropped 4 bases, with 10 bases sitting between them. Germline CDR1 and CDR2: SGDLS and YYNGEE. This chain's CDR3 is CASSGTTYNEKLFF. The DNA for the CDR3 is TGTGCCAGCAGCGGGACTACATATAATGAAAAACTGTTTTTT.

In its sample, this clone ranks as medium-sized. V is TRBV2 and J is TRBJ2-7; 9 nucleotides match TRBD2. The CDR3 contains 14 residues. Trimming at V came to 7 bases and at J to 7 bases, leaving 11 bases not matched to a gene. Germline V gene lookup returns CDR1 SNHLY and CDR2 FYNNEI. The CDR3 bases are TGTGCCAGCACTGGGGGGACTAGCTATGGGGAGCAGTACTTC. Encoded protein: CASTGGTSYGEQYF.

This chain joins TRBV4-1 and TRBJ2-7; 9 bases fit TRBD1. After removal of 4 bases from V and 5 bases from J, the junction contained 9 bases not matched to a gene. The CDR3 runs 15 residues. CDR1 is MGHRA and CDR2 is YSYEKL in the germline V gene. The CDR3 bases are TGCGCCAGCAGCCTTATGGACAGGGGCGTCAACGAGCAGTACTTC. Translation: CASSLMDRGVNEQYF.

The genes are TRBV5-4 and TRBJ2-7, with D perhaps TRBD2 (6 bases). CDR1 is SGHNT, CDR2 YYREEE, per germline (reference sequence). The CDR3 runs to 15 residues. V was trimmed by 5 bases and J by 5 bases, leaving 20 bases between them. The CDR3 DNA sequence: TGTGCCAGCAGGATGGGATCGGAGGGCGAACACGAGCAGTACTTC. Protein: CASRMGSEGEHEQYF.

The chain employs TRBV27 and TRBJ2-7; D perhaps matches TRBD1 (6 bases). This CDR3 spans 12 amino acids. Germline V gives CDR1 MNHEY, CDR2 SMNVEV (reference sequence). V gave up 5 bases and J gave up 5 bases, with 10 bases separating them. This CDR3 reads CASSVRGHEQYF. CDR3 nucleotides: TGTGCCAGCAGTGTCAGGGGTCACGAGCAGTACTTC.